The next 16 T cell receptor beta chains were all read from a single sample in a study of blood T cell repertoires in COVID-19 (TCRdb year 2020). Libraries were built with the immunoSEQ multiplex PCR assay. TCRdb limited this immuneACCESS table to in-frame rearrangements with V and J called. A share of clones is missing; checked studies link under half to unresolved V genes, and the rest is unexplained. The sample data list a few hundred thousand clones, and around four fifths of these were observed just once. Approximately 4% of the sample goes to the ten largest clones. Material: PBMCs or T cells enriched from blood (not recorded which). The receptors stem from a man aged 25-45 years with acute COVID-19.

The V and J genes are TRBV19 and TRBJ2-2; TRBD2 aligns across 7 bases. CDR1 and CDR2 from the germline V gene are LNHDA and SQIVND (reference sequence). V shed 8 bases, J shed 6 bases, and the junction held 9 bases outside the gene matches. The CDR3 runs to 14 residues. CDR3 bases: TGTGCCAGTGGGAAAGCGGGGCTAGCCGGGGAGCTGTTTTTT. Protein product: CASGKAGLAGELFF.

The V call is TRBV13, the J call TRBJ1-2; D is unresolved. Germline CDR1 PRHDT, CDR2 FYEKMQ (reference sequence). The CDR3 extends over 13 amino acids. The V and J ends lost 0 bases and 8 bases respectively, with 10 bases between them. CDR3 nucleotides: TGTGCCAGCAGCTTAGGCTCCGCAGTAGGCTACACCTTC. Its protein product is CASSLGSAVGYTF.

The chain links TRBV20-1 to TRBJ2-7, with D perhaps matching TRBD2 (6 bases). This CDR3 is built from 13 residues. The V gene lost 3 bases and the J gene lost 4 bases, with 13 bases spanning the gap. Germline loops: CDR1 DFQATT, CDR2 SNEGSKA (reference sequence). The CDR3 protein is CSASSGRPYEQYV. In nucleotides, the CDR3 is TGCAGTGCTAGTAGCGGCCGGCCTTACGAGCAGTACGTC.

This clone came up a few times. The rearrangement uses TRBV7-3 and TRBJ1-2, with 9 bases matching TRBD1. The CDR3 has 14 residues. Per germline, CDR1 SGHTA and CDR2 FQGTGA. J was trimmed by 8 bases and V by 5 bases; bases with no gene match: 9. The CDR3 bases are TGTGCCAGCAGCCCTGGACAGGGGAACGGGGGCTACACCTTC. Its translation is CASSPGQGNGGYTF.

The chain has TRBV5-1 and TRBJ2-7; weak D call: TRBD2 (6 bases). V was cut by 1 base and J by 9 bases, with 14 bases left in between. CDR3 size: 13 residues. Germline V CDR1 and CDR2: SGHRS, YFSETQ. The CDR3 nucleotides read TGCGCCAGCAGCTTGTTTGCGGGGTCTGGGCAGTACGTC. Protein product: CASSLFAGSGQYV.

The chain carries TRBV18 and TRBJ1-4, with D possibly matching TRBD1 (6 bases). Germline V gene lookup returns CDR1 KGHSH and CDR2 LQKENI. Trimming removed 3 bases at V and 5 bases at J, with 10 bases between. The CDR3 has 14 amino acids. The CDR3 bases are TGTGCCAGCTCACCCCGGACAGCGAATGAAAAACTGTTTTTT. Translated: CASSPRTANEKLFF.

This chain joins TRBV19 and TRBJ1-1, with a weak D call TRBD1 (5 bases). CDR1 is LNHDA, CDR2 SQIVND, per germline (reference sequence). Trimming removed 3 bases at V and 3 bases at J, with 14 bases between. CDR3 length: 15 residues. The CDR3 sequence is CASSIGGSLYTEAFF. CDR3 DNA: TGTGCCAGTAGTATCGGGGGAAGTTTGTACACTGAAGCTTTCTTT.

The chain uses TRBV2 and TRBJ1-3, with a weak D call TRBD1 (6 bases). Trimming stripped 4 bases from V and 4 bases from J, with 14 bases between. This CDR3 comprises 15 residues. Germline V gene data show CDR1 as SNHLY and CDR2 as FYNNEI. In DNA, the CDR3 is TGTGCCAGCAGTGCACAGGGATTGTTGGGAAACACCATATATTTT. This translates into CASSAQGLLGNTIYF.

This clone was observed once. The chain links TRBV6-4 to TRBJ1-2; no definite D call. Deletions cut 5 bases from V and 5 bases from J, with 12 bases between. CDR3 size: 13 residues. Germline V gives CDR1 MRHNA, CDR2 SNTAGT. This chain's CDR3 is CASSREAGYGYTF. CDR3 DNA sequence: TGTGCCAGCAGTCGAGAGGCGGGGTATGGCTACACCTTC.

The sample holds one count of this clone. The chain carries TRBV11-1 and TRBJ2-1, with D tentatively TRBD2 (5 bases). The germline V gene has CDR1 SGHAT and CDR2 FQDESV (reference sequence). CDR3 length: 16 residues. The germline V and J ends were trimmed by 1 base and 3 bases, with 13 bases remaining between them. The CDR3 region has the DNA TGTGCCAGCAGCTTAGAAGTAGCGACTATCTACAATGAGCAGTTCTTC. Its translation: CASSLEVATIYNEQFF. Supplemented by reference TRBV11-1 and TRBJ2-1, the full variable domain reads EAEVAQSPRYKITEKSQAVAFWCDPISGHATLYWYRQILGQGPELLVQFQDESVVDDSQLPKDRFSAERLKGVDSTLKIQPAELGDSAMYLCASSLEVATIYNEQFFGPGTRLTVL.

In its sample, this clone was seen once. The genes are TRBV6-5 and TRBJ1-2; D gene ambiguous. The CDR3 contains 12 residues. V was cut by 6 bases and J by 5 bases, with 10 bases left in between. Germline CDR1 reads MNHEY; CDR2 reads SVGAGI. The CDR3 spells CASSPGIYGYTF. The CDR3 nucleotides read TGTGCCAGCAGCCCGGGGATATATGGCTACACCTTC.

This chain joins TRBV4-2 and TRBJ2-2, with 8 nucleotides matching TRBD2. CDR3 length equals 15 residues. CDR1 LGHNA and CDR2 YNFKEQ come from the germline V gene. The V and J ends lost 1 base and 3 bases, in that order; junction bases with no gene match: 1. Written as DNA, the CDR3 is TGTGCCAGCAGCCAAGGAGCGGGAGACACCGGGGAGCTGTTTTTT. The encoded protein is CASSQGAGDTGELFF.

The CDR3 DNA sequence: TGTGCCAGCAGCGAAGGACAGATCACAGATACGCAGTATTTT. It is translated as CASSEGQITDTQYF. This chain links TRBV9 with TRBJ2-3, with D possibly being TRBD1 (6 bases). This CDR3 has 14 amino acids. CDR1 and CDR2 (germline): SGDLS, YYNGEE. The germline V and J ends were trimmed by 3 bases and 2 bases, with 10 bases remaining between them.

The genes are TRBV3-1 (or the pseudogene TRBV3-2) and TRBJ1-5; the match to TRBD1 covers 9 bases. The CDR3 contains 15 residues. The trim removed 3 bases at V and 3 bases at J, leaving 3 bases unmatched. Germline CDR1 LGHDT, CDR2 YNNKEL (reference sequence). The CDR3 here is CASSQGTGNNQPQHF. CDR3 DNA sequence: TGTGCCAGCAGCCAGGGGACAGGGAACAATCAGCCCCAGCATTTT.

The V call is TRBV24-1, the J call TRBJ2-5; maybe TRBD2 (6 bases). Germline V gene sequence: CDR1 KGHDR, CDR2 SFDVKD. The CDR3 length is 15 residues. Trimming took 4 bases from V and 6 from J, leaving 17 bases between them. The DNA for the CDR3 is TGTGCCACCAGTGAGTCCGGGACTCGAATTAAGACCCAGTACTTC. Its translation is CATSESGTRIKTQYF.

This clone came up once. V and J are TRBV27 and TRBJ1-1; D call uncertain. Germline V gives CDR1 MNHEY, CDR2 SMNVEV (reference sequence). This CDR3 spans 15 amino acids. Trimming took 6 bases from V and 0 from J, leaving 14 bases between them. The CDR3 sequence: CASSRYGGMNTEAFF. Here the CDR3 DNA reads TGTGCCAGCAGCCGATATGGAGGGATGAACACTGAAGCTTTCTTT.